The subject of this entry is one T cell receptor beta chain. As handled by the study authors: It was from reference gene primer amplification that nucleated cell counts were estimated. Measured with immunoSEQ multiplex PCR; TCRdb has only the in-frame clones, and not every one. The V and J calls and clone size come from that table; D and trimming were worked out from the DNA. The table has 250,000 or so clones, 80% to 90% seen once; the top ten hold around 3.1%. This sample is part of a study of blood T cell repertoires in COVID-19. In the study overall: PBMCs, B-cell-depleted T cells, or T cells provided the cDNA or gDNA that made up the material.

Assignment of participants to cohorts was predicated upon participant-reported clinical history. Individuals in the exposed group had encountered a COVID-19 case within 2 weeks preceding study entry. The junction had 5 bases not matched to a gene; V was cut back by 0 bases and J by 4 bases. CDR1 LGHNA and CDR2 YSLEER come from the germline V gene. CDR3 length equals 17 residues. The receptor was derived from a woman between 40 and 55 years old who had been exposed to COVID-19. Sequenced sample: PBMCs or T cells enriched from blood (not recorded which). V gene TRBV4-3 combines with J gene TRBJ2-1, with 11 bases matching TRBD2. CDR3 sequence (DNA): TGCGCCAGCAGCCAAGATTCCGGGACTAGCGGATACAATGAGCAGTTCTTC. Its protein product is CASSQDSGTSGYNEQFF.